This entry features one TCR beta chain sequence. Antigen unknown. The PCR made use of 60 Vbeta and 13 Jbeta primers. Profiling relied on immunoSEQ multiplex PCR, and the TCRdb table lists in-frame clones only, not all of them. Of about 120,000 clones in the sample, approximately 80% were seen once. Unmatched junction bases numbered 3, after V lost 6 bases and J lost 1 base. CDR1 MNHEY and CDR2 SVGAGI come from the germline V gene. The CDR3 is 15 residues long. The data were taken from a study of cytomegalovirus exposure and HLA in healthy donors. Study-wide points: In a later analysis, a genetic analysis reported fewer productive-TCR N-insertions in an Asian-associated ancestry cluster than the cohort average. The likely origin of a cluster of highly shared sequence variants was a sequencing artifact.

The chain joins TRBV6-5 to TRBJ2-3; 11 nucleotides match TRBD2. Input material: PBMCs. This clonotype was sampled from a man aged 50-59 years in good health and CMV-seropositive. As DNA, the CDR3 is TGTGCCAGCAGCCTACTAGCGGGGGGCACAGATACGCAGTATTTT. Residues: CASSLLAGGTDTQYF.